Here is one T cell receptor (beta chain) with its context. The sample is drawn from a study of cytomegalovirus exposure and HLA in healthy donors. PCR primers comprised 60 Vbeta and 13 Jbeta primers. Clones were sequenced by immunoSEQ multiplex PCR, and TCRdb holds only the in-frame ones, with some missing. The table lists about 270,000 clones, roughly 70% of them singletons. J gave up 5 bases and V 4 bases, and 6 bases lay outside the gene matches. Germline V lookup: CDR1 ENHRY, CDR2 SYGVKD. CDR3 length equals 14 residues. The V gene is TRBV10-3, the J gene TRBJ2-7, with 9 positions matching TRBD1. Specimen: PBMCs. The clonotype originates from a female donor in good health and CMV-seronegative. For the CDR3, the DNA is TGTGCCATCAGTGGGCCGGACAGGGGTAACGAGCAGTACTTC. This translates into CAISGPDRGNEQYF.